This entry lists 27 T cell receptor beta chains sequenced from one sample in a study of shared clonotypes between healthy human individuals. TCRdb's table, derived via immunoSEQ multiplex PCR, lists solely in-frame clones and lacks some. The table has roughly 2.2 million clones, about 90% seen once. Sequenced input: naive CD4+ T cells from PBMCs. Specified subset: CD45RA+ positively selected. All receptors come from a man between 18 and 29 years old in good health. Some clones in this sample may be carry-over from other donors' samples.

Points on this clone: Other nucleotide sequences from this sample produce the same CDR3. V and J are TRBV18 and TRBJ2-2; D is undetermined. Germline CDR1 and CDR2: KGHSH and LQKENI. The CDR3 covers 13 residues. V was shortened by 0 bases and J by 5 bases, with 4 bases between the two germline ends. The CDR3 DNA is TGTGCCAGCTCACCACCGTTAACCGGGGAGCTGTTTTTT. Protein product: CASSPPLTGELFF.

The chain is built from TRBV5-1 and TRBJ2-1; 7 bases align to TRBD2. CDR3 length: 14 amino acids. The V segment lost 5 bases and the J segment 7 bases; nucleotides outside the gene matches: 9. Per germline, CDR1 SGHRS and CDR2 YFSETQ. In DNA, the CDR3 is TGCGCCAGCAGGCTAAGGGAGGGTTGGAATGAGCAGTTCTTC. Translation gives CASRLREGWNEQFF.

This chain links TRBV15 with TRBJ2-1; a weak D match, TRBD2 (5 bases). Germline V lookup: CDR1 LNHNV, CDR2 YYDKDF (reference sequence). Trimming took 6 bases from V and 0 from J, leaving 15 bases between them. The CDR3 extends over 16 amino acids. The CDR3 nucleotides are TGTGCCACCAGACCCGGGATAACAAGCTCCTACAATGAGCAGTTCTTC. Translating gives CATRPGITSSYNEQFF.

The table lists this clone with a count of one. This chain uses TRBV30 with TRBJ1-2; D might be TRBD1 (5 bases). This CDR3 contains 13 residues. V lost 4 bases and J lost 6, with 15 bases in between. Germline values: CDR1 GTSNPN, CDR2 SVGIG (reference sequence). The CDR3 DNA follows: TGTGCCTGGAAACGGGGCGTGATAGATGGCTACACCTTC. Amino acids: CAWKRGVIDGYTF.

The chain has TRBV4-3 and TRBJ1-1; no clear D. CDR3 length: 13 residues. Trimming shortened V by 2 bases and J by 4 bases, and 8 bases separated the two germline ends. The germline CDR1 and CDR2 sequences are LGHNA and YSLEER. As DNA, the CDR3 is TGCGCCAGCAGCCAACGACATGGCACTGAAGCTTTCTTT. Translated, it gives CASSQRHGTEAFF.

V gene TRBV15 combines with J gene TRBJ1-5; D might be TRBD1 (6 bases). Germline CDR1 reads LNHNV; CDR2 reads YYDKDF (reference sequence). The CDR3 is made up of 16 amino acids. V lost 3 bases and J 0 bases, leaving 12 bases between the germline ends. The DNA of the CDR3 is TGTGCCACCAGCAGGTACAGGGTTAGTAGCAATCAGCCCCAGCATTTT. Its protein product is CATSRYRVSSNQPQHF.

About this clone itself: The same CDR3 also results from other DNA sequences found in this sample. The chain employs TRBV18 and TRBJ2-2; TRBD1 is a possible D gene (5 bases). Trimming stripped 0 bases from V and 0 bases from J, with 8 bases between. In germline, CDR1 is KGHSH, CDR2 LQKENI. The CDR3 consists of 16 residues. The CDR3 nucleotides read TGTGCCAGCTCACCACCTGGGGCGACGAACACCGGGGAGCTGTTTTTT. Its translation is CASSPPGATNTGELFF.

J is TRBJ2-3 and V is TRBV5-1; 10 nucleotides agree with TRBD1. V was clipped by 3 bases and J by 2 bases; unmatched bases: 9. CDR3 size: 17 residues. The V gene's germline CDR1 is SGHRS and CDR2 YFSETQ. The CDR3 nucleotides read TGCGCCAGCAGCTCCCCCCGGACAGGGGGATACACAGATACGCAGTATTTT. Its translation: CASSSPRTGGYTDTQYF.

J is TRBJ1-1 and V is TRBV28; no definite D call. V lost 2 bases and J 8 bases, leaving 6 bases between the germline ends. The CDR3 is 11 amino acids. Germline V gene lookup returns CDR1 MDHEN and CDR2 SYDVKM. The CDR3: CASSLIGEAFF. For the CDR3, the DNA is TGTGCCAGCAGTTTAATCGGGGAAGCTTTCTTT.

The chain uses TRBV7-9 and TRBJ2-7, with D possibly matching TRBD2 (6 bases). V dropped 1 base and J dropped 4 bases, with 20 bases sitting between them. CDR3 size: 17 residues. Germline V gives CDR1 SEHNR, CDR2 FQNEAQ (reference sequence). The CDR3 sequence is CASSLVRGGNVRYEQYF. The CDR3 nucleotides read TGTGCCAGCAGCTTAGTCCGAGGCGGGAACGTCCGTTACGAGCAGTACTTC. The variable domain in full, with the rest retrieved from reference TRBV7-9 and TRBJ2-7, is DTGVSQNPRHKITKRGQNVTFRCDPISEHNRLYWYRQTLGQGPEFLTYFQNEAQLEKSRLLSDRFSAERPKGSFSTLEIQRTEQGDSAMYLCASSLVRGGNVRYEQYFGPGTRLTVT.

The chain is built from TRBV5-1 and TRBJ2-7; 10 nucleotides match TRBD1. The ends lost 3 bases at V and 7 bases at J; junction bases unmatched: 19. Germline V CDR1 and CDR2: SGHRS, YFSETQ. The CDR3 covers 18 residues. The CDR3 nucleotides read TGCGCCAGCAGCTCCCCTGTAGGGTCGGGACAGGGGATAAGGGAGCAGTACTTC. It yields the protein CASSSPVGSGQGIREQYF.

V and J are TRBV6-5 and TRBJ2-5; D perhaps matches TRBD1 (6 bases). Per the germline V gene, CDR1 is MNHEY and CDR2 is SVGAGI. Trimming pared 5 bases from V and 7 bases from J, leaving 14 bases between. The CDR3 has 13 amino acids. The CDR3 DNA is TGTGCCAGCAGTACCCGGGACACAGGGACCCAGTACTTC. As protein: CASSTRDTGTQYF.

This clone was seen a few times. The chain is built from TRBV19 and TRBJ1-2; no clear D. The V gene's germline CDR1 is LNHDA and CDR2 SQIVND (reference sequence). V was trimmed by 4 bases and J by 7 bases, leaving 13 bases between them. This CDR3 region has 13 residues. For the CDR3, the DNA is TGTGCCAGTAGTAATCAGGCCGGGGTTGGCTACACCTTC. Protein: CASSNQAGVGYTF.

The chain is built from TRBV21-1 and TRBJ2-4; the listed D gene, TRBD1, was not tested against the DNA. TRBV21-1 is assigned pseudogene status. The CDR3 spans 17 residues. CDR3 amino acids: CASTDKLDFIAKNIQYF. CDR3 DNA: TGTGCCAGCACCGACAAGTTGGATTTCATAGCCAAAAACATTCAGTACTTC.

The chain is built from TRBV6-4 and TRBJ1-1; D is unresolved. Between the trimmed V and J ends, which lost 7 bases and 5 bases, there was a span of 20 bases. There are 15 residues in the CDR3. Germline V gives CDR1 MRHNA, CDR2 SNTAGT. CDR3 protein: CASKREGIEGTEAFF. CDR3 nucleotide sequence: TGTGCCAGCAAAAGGGAAGGGATAGAAGGGACTGAAGCTTTCTTT.

The chain recombines TRBV7-9 with TRBJ2-7; TRBD2 agrees at 7 bases. The CDR3 covers 15 residues. The V and J ends lost 5 bases and 1 base, in that order; junction bases with no gene match: 8. Germline V CDR1 and CDR2: SEHNR, FQNEAQ (reference sequence). The CDR3 region is CASSPPLAYSYEQYF. Written as DNA, the CDR3 is TGTGCCAGCAGCCCTCCACTAGCGTATTCCTACGAGCAGTACTTC.

This rearrangement joins TRBV10-3 to TRBJ1-4; a weak D match, TRBD1 (5 bases). This CDR3 has 14 amino acids. Per the germline V gene, CDR1 is ENHRY and CDR2 is SYGVKD. Trimming removed 10 bases at V and 5 bases at J, with 17 bases between. In DNA, the CDR3 is TGTGCCACCCGGCGGGGGGGGGAAAATGAAAAACTGTTTTTT. Protein product: CATRRGGENEKLFF.

V and J are TRBV28 and TRBJ2-1, with 9 bases aligning to TRBD2. V lost 8 bases to trimming and J lost 13 bases; unmatched junction nucleotides: 9. The germline CDR1 and CDR2 sequences are MDHEN and SYDVKM. This CDR3 has 12 residues. The CDR3 DNA reads TGTGCCAGCGGTGTGCGGGAGGGTAGACAGTTCTTC. It yields the protein CASGVREGRQFF.

This clone was found once. J is TRBJ1-1 and V is TRBV19; TRBD1 aligns across 8 bases. The CDR3 is 13 residues long. Germline lookup yields CDR1 LNHDA and CDR2 SQIVND (reference sequence). With V trimmed by 7 bases and J by 6 bases, 7 bases remained unmatched. The CDR3 is CASMQGAWSEAFF. CDR3 DNA: TGTGCCAGTATGCAGGGGGCATGGTCTGAAGCTTTCTTT.

The J gene is TRBJ1-5, the V gene TRBV28; D remains unclear. This CDR3 comprises 12 residues. Germline CDR1 and CDR2: MDHEN and SYDVKM. V was pared by 5 bases and J by 10 bases, with 12 bases between. The CDR3 sequence: CASSDRISPQHF. The CDR3 DNA sequence: TGTGCCAGCAGTGACCGCATCAGCCCCCAGCATTTT.

The rearrangement links TRBV18 to TRBJ1-2; 9 bases map to TRBD1. The length of the CDR3 is 14 residues. Germline lookup yields CDR1 KGHSH and CDR2 LQKENI. V lost 5 bases and J lost 5; bases outside the gene matches: 6. For the CDR3, the DNA is TGTGCCAGCTCATCCCGGGACAGGGAATATGGCTACACCTTC. Translation gives CASSSRDREYGYTF.

The V gene is TRBV4-2, the J gene TRBJ2-1; 10 bases are a match to TRBD2. The V and J ends lost 4 bases and 7 bases, in that order; junction bases with no gene match: 7. The CDR3 has 15 amino acids. From germline, CDR1 is LGHNA and CDR2 YNFKEQ. CDR3 loop: CASSRASGRGNEQFF. The CDR3 DNA sequence: TGTGCCAGCAGCCGGGCTAGCGGGAGAGGGAATGAGCAGTTCTTC.

CDR3 residues: CAWSPGQGISGANVLTF. The CDR3, as DNA: TGTGCCTGGAGTCCCGGACAGGGGATTTCCGGGGCCAACGTCCTGACTTTC. This chain joins TRBV30 and TRBJ2-6, with 9 bases fitting TRBD1. Per the germline V gene, CDR1 is GTSNPN and CDR2 is SVGIG (reference sequence). The length of the CDR3 is 17 residues. The V gene end was trimmed by 2 bases and the J gene end by 4 bases; junction bases not matched to a gene: 9.

This sequence joins TRBV18 and TRBJ1-1; a possible D gene is TRBD1 (6 bases). V was trimmed by 4 bases and J by 0 bases, leaving 18 bases between them. This CDR3 region has 17 residues. The germline V gene has CDR1 KGHSH and CDR2 LQKENI. This chain's CDR3 is CASSQRQAAGMNTEAFF. The CDR3 bases are TGTGCCAGCTCACAACGACAGGCGGCCGGGATGAACACTGAAGCTTTCTTT.

The V gene is TRBV6-6, the J gene TRBJ1-1; no definite D call. There are 14 residues in the CDR3. V lost 0 bases and J lost 3, with 8 bases in between. Looked up from germline, CDR1 is MNHNY and CDR2 is SVGAGI (reference sequence). The CDR3 DNA reads as TGTGCCAGCAGTTACTCGTTGATGGACACTGAAGCTTTCTTT. Translating gives CASSYSLMDTEAFF.

The chain combines TRBV5-4 with TRBJ1-2; D might be TRBD1 (5 bases). CDR1 is SGHNT, CDR2 YYREEE, per germline (reference sequence). The CDR3 is 16 amino acids. V was trimmed by 0 bases and J by 5 bases, leaving 17 bases between them. CDR3 in DNA: TGTGCCAGCAGCTTGGCGGGAGGGACGCGACTTTATGGCTACACCTTC. Translating it yields CASSLAGGTRLYGYTF.

V gene TRBV20-1 combines with J gene TRBJ2-5; D remains ambiguous. CDR3 length: 10 residues. Germline loops: CDR1 DFQATT, CDR2 SNEGSKA (reference sequence). The germline V and J ends were trimmed by 1 base and 9 bases, with 6 bases remaining between them. The CDR3 protein is CSARAESQYF. CDR3 bases: TGCAGTGCTAGAGCGGAGTCCCAGTACTTC.